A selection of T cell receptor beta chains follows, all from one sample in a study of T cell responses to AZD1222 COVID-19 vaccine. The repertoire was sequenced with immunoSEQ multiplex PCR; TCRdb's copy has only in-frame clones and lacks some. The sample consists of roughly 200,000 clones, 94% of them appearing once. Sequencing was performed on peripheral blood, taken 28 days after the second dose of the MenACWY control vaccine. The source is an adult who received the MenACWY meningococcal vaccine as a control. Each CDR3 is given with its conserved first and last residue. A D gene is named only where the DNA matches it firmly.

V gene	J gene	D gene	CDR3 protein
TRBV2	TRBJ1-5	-	CASSEGGRRAHQPQHF
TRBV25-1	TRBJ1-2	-	CASSAPSTGYGYTF
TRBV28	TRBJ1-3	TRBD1	CASSRGQDPGNTIYF
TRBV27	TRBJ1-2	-	CASSLRVNYGYTF
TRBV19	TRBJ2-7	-	CASSMAQGSYEQYF
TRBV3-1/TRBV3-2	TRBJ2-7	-	CASSLGAASYEQYF
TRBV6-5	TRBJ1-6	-	CASSYGGAGSPLHF
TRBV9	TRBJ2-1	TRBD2	CASSVAVLTGSGGVDNEQFF
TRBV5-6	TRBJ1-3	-	CASTIQGSGNTIYF
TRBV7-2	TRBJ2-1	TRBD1	CASSLGQVEQFF
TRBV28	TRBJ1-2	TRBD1	CASGSTGEHGYTF
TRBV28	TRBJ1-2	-	CASIGQRYGYTF
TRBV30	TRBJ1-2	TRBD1	CASQGAGYGYTF
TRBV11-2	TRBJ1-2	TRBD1	CASSPDRSNYGYTF